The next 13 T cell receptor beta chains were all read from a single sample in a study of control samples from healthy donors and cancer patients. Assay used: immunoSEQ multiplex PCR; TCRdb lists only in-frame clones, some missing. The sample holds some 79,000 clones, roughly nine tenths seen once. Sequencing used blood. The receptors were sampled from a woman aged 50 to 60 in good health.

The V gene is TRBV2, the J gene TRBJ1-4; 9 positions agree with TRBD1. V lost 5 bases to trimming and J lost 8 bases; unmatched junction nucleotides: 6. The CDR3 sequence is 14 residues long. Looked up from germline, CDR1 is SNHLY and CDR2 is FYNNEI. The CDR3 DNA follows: TGTGCCAGCAGTAGCGGACAGGGGAACGAAAAACTGTTTTTT. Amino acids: CASSSGQGNEKLFF.

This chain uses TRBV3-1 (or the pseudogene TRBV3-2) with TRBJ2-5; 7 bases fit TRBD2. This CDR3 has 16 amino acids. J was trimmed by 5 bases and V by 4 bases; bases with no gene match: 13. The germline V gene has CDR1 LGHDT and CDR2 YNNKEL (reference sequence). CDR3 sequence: CASSLRGAGVGETQYF. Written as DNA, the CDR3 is TGTGCCAGCAGCCTTCGGGGCGCGGGAGTCGGGGAGACCCAGTACTTC.

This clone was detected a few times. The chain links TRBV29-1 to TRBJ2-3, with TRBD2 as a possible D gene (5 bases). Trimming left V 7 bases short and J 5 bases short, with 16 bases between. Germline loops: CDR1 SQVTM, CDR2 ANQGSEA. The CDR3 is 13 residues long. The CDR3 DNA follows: TGCAGCGCTACCGGACTGGTTGGAGATACGCAGTATTTT. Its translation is CSATGLVGDTQYF.

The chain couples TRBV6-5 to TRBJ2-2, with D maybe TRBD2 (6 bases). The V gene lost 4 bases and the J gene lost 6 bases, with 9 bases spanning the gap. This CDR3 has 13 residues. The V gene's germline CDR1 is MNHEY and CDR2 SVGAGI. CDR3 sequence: CASSSLASGELFF. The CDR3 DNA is TGTGCCAGCAGTTCCCTAGCGTCCGGGGAGCTGTTTTTT.

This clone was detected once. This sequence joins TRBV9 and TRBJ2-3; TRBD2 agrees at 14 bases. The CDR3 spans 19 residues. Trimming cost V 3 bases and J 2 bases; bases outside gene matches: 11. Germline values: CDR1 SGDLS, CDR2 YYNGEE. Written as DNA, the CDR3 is TGTGCCAGCAGCGCGGGACTAGCGGGAGAGGGGGCACACACAGATACGCAGTATTTT. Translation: CASSAGLAGEGAHTDTQYF.

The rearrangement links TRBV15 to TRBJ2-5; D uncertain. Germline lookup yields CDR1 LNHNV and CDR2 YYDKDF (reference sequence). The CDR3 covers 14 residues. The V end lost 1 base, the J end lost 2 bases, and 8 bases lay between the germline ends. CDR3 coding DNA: TGTGCCACCAGCAGAGGGGCAGGACAAGAGACCCAGTACTTC. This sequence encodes CATSRGAGQETQYF.

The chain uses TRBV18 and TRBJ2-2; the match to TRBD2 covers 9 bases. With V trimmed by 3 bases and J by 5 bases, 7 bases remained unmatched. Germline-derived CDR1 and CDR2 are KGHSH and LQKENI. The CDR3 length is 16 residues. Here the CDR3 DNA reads TGTGCCAGCTCACCTTCTAGCGGGATATTGACCGGGGAGCTGTTTTTT. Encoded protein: CASSPSSGILTGELFF.

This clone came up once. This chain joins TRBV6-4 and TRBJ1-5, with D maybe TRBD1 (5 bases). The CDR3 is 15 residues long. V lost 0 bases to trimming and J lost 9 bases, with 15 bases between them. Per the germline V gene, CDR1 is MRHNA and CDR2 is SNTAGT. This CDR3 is CASSDSGLHGGPQHF. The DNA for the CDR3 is TGTGCCAGCAGTGACTCGGGCCTCCATGGGGGGCCCCAGCATTTT.

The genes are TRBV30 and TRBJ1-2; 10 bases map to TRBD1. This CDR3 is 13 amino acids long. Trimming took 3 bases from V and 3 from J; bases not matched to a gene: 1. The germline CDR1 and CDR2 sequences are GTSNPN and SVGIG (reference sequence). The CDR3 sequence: CAWRTGGYYGYTF. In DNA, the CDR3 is TGTGCCTGGAGGACAGGGGGCTACTATGGCTACACCTTC.

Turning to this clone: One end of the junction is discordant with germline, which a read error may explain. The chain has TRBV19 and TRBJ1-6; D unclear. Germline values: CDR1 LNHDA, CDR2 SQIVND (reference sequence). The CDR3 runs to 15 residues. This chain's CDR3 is CASSTRASYDSPLHF. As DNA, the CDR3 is TGTGCCAGTAGTACTCGGGCCTCCTATGATTCACCCCTCCACTTT.

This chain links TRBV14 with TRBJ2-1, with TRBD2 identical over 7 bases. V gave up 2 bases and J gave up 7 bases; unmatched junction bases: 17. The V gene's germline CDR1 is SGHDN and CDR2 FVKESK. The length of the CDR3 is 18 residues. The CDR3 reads CASSQSRPSGIWRNEQFF. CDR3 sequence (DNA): TGTGCCAGCAGCCAATCAAGGCCGAGCGGGATTTGGCGGAATGAGCAGTTCTTC.

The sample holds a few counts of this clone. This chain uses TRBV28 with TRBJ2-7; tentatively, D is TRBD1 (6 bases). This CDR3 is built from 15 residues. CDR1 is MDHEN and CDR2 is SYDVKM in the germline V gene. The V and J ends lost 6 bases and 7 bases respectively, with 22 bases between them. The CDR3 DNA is TGTGCCAGCAGCCCGGGAACAGGGACCCCTAAAGAGCAGTACTTC. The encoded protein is CASSPGTGTPKEQYF.

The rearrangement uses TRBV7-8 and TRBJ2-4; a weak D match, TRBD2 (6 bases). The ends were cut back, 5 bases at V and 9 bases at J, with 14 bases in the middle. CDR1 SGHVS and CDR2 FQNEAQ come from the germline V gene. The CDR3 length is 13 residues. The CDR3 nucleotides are TGTGCCAGCAGCAGACGGGAGTCGAGCATTCAGTACTTC. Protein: CASSRRESSIQYF.